The clone carrying this T cell receptor beta chain has just a few counts. Its antigen is not identified. This sample is part of a study of cytomegalovirus exposure and HLA in healthy donors. Whole-study results and caveats: Reported performance of the classifier showed diagnosis of cytomegalovirus status with high specificity and sensitivity. The listing of 150 to 200 TCR beta chains classed them as cytomegalovirus-associated. Most TCR sequences were rare, but some public TCRs occurred in many donors.

With 3 bases removed from V and 7 bases from J, the gap between germline ends came to 13 bases. Germline V gene lookup returns CDR1 MNHEY and CDR2 SMNVEV (reference sequence). The CDR3 has 14 amino acids. Profiled with immunoSEQ multiplex PCR; TCRdb holds only in-frame clones, not every one. The repertoire has roughly 330,000 clones, 75% to 90% of them found once; the top ten carry roughly 1.2%. The source material was PBMCs. The TCR sequence derives from a woman in her twenties or thirties in good health and CMV-seropositive. The V gene is TRBV27, the J gene TRBJ2-1, with D possibly matching TRBD2 (5 bases). The CDR3 loop reads CASSFVEGLNEQFF. CDR3 DNA: TGTGCCAGCAGTTTCGTAGAGGGATTGAATGAGCAGTTCTTC.